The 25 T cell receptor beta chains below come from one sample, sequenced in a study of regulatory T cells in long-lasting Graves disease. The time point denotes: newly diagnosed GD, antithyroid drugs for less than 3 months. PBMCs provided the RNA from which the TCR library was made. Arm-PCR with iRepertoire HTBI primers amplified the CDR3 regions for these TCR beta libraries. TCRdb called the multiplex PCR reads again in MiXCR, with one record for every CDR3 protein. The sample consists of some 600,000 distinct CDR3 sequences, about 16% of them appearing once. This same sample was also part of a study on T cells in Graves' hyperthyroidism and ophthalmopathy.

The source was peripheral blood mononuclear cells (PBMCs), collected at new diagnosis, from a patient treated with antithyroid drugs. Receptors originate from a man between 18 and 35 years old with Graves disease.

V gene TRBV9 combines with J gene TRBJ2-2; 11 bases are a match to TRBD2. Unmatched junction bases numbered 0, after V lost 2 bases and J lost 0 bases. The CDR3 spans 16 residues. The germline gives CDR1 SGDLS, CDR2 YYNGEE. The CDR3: CASSVSGRANTGELFF. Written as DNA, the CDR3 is TGTGCCAGCAGCGTTAGCGGGAGGGCGAACACCGGGGAGCTGTTTTTT.

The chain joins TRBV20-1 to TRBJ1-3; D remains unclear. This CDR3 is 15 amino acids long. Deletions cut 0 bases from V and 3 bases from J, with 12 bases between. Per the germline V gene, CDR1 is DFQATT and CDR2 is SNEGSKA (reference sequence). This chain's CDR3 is CSARDPGSFGNTIYF. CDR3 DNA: TGCAGTGCTAGAGATCCCGGGTCTTTTGGAAACACCATATATTTT.

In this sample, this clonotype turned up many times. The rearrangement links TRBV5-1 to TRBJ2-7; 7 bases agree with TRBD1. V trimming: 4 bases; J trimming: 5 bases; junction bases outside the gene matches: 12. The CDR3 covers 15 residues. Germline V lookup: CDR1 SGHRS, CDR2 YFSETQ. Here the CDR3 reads CASSPSETGLHEQYF. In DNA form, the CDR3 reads TGCGCCAGCAGCCCCTCCGAGACAGGGCTGCACGAGCAGTACTTC. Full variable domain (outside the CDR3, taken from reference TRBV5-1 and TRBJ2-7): KAGVTQTPRYLIKTRGQQVTLSCSPISGHRSVSWYQQTPGQGLQFLFEYFSETQRNKGNFPGRFSGRQFSNSRSEMNVSTLELGDSALYLCASSPSETGLHEQYFGPGTRLTVT.

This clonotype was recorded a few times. CDR3 amino acids: CASSYSGTSDEQFF. The CDR3 bases are TGTGCCAGCAGTTACTCCGGGACATCCGATGAGCAGTTCTTC. This chain links TRBV6-2 or TRBV6-3 with TRBJ2-1; D is perhaps TRBD1 (6 bases). The V gene lost 0 bases and the J gene lost 8 bases, with 11 bases spanning the gap. Germline V CDR1 and CDR2: MNHEY, SVGEGT. This CDR3 spans 14 amino acids.

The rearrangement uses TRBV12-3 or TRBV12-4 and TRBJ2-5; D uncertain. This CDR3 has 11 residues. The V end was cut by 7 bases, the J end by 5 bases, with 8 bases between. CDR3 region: CASTYEETQYF. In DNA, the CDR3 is TGTGCCAGCACCTACGAGGAGACCCAGTACTTC.

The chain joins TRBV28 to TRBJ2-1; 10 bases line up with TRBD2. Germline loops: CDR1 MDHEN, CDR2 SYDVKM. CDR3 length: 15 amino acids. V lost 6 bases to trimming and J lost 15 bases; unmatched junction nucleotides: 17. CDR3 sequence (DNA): TGTGCCAGCAGGGACTCCGGGACTAGCGCTTCCAGGGGGTTCTTC. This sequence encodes CASRDSGTSASRGFF.

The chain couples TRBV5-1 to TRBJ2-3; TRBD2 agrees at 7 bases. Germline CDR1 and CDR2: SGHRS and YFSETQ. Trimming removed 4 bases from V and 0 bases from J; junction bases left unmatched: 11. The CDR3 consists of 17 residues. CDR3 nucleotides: TGCGCCAGCAGCCGCCTGGCTAGCGGTGCTAGCACAGATACGCAGTATTTT. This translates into CASSRLASGASTDTQYF.

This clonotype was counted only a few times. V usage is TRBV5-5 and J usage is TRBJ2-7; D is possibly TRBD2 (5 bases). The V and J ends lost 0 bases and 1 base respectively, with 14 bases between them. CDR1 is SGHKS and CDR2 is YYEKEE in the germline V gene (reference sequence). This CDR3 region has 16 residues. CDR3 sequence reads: CASSLAGSIGSYEQYF. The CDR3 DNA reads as TGTGCCAGCAGCTTGGCGGGGTCGATAGGATCCTACGAGCAGTACTTC.

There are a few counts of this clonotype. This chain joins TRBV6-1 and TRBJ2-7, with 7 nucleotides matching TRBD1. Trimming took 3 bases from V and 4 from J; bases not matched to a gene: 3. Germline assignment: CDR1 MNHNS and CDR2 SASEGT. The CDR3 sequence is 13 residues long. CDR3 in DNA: TGTGCCAGCAGTGACTACAGGGGTTACGAGCAGTACTTC. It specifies CASSDYRGYEQYF.

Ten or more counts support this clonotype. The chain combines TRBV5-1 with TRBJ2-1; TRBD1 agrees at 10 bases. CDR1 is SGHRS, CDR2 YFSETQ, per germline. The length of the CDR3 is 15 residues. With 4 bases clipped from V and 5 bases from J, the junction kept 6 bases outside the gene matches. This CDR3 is CASSPGQGLNNEQFF. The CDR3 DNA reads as TGCGCCAGCAGCCCGGGACAGGGGTTGAACAATGAGCAGTTCTTC.

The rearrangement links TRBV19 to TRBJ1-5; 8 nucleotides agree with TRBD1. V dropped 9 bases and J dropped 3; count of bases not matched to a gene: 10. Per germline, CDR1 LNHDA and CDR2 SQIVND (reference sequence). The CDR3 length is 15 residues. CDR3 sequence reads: CASCLQGVINQPQHF. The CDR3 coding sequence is TGTGCCAGCTGCTTACAGGGGGTTATCAATCAGCCCCAGCATTTT.

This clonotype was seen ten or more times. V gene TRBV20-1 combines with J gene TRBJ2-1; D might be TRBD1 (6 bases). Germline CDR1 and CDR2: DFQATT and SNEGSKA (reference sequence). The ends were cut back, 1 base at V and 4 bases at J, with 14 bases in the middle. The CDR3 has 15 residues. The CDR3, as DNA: TGCAGTGCTAGAGTCCCGGGACAAGATTACAATGAGCAGTTCTTC. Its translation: CSARVPGQDYNEQFF.

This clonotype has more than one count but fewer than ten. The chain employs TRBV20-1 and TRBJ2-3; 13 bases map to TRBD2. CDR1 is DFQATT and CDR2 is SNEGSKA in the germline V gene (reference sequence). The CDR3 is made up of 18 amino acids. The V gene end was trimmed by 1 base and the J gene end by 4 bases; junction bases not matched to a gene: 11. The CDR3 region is CSARVPLGLAGSPDTQYF. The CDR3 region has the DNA TGCAGTGCTAGAGTTCCACTGGGACTAGCGGGGTCTCCAGATACGCAGTATTTT.

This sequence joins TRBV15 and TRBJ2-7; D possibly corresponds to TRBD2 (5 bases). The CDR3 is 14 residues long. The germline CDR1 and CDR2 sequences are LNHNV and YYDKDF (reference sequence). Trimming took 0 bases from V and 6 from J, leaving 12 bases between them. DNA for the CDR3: TGTGCCACCAGCAGAGAGGTGGCCGGGGTCGAGCAGTACTTC. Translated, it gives CATSREVAGVEQYF.

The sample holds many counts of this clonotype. The CDR3 sequence is CASSPAHTRLEQYF. CDR3 coding DNA: TGTGCCAGCAGCCCTGCGCACACCCGCCTCGAGCAGTACTTC. This chain connects TRBV2 to TRBJ2-7, with D hard to call. Germline V CDR1 and CDR2: SNHLY, FYNNEI. Trimming took off 6 bases at V and 6 bases at J, with 18 bases between the two ends. This CDR3 has 14 amino acids.

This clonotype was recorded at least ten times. The CDR3 spells CSALPLPGVYDEQYF. The CDR3 DNA follows: TGCAGTGCCCTCCCTCTACCGGGAGTATACGACGAGCAGTACTTC. The V call is TRBV20-1, the J call TRBJ2-7; maybe TRBD2 (6 bases). Looked up from germline, CDR1 is DFQATT and CDR2 is SNEGSKA (reference sequence). The CDR3 is 15 amino acids. The ends were cut back, 6 bases at V and 5 bases at J, with 23 bases in the middle.

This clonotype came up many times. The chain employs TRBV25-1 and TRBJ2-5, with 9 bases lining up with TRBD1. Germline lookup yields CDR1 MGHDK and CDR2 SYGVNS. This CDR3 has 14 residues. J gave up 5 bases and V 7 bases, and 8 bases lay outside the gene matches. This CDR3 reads CASIGQGTSETQYF. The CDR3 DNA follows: TGTGCCAGCATCGGACAGGGGACGAGTGAGACCCAGTACTTC.

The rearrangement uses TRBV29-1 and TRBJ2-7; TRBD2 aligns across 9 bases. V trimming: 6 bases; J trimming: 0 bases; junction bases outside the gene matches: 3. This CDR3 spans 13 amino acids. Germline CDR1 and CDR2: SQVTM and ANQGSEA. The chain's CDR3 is CSVRTSDSYEQYF. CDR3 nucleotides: TGCAGCGTGAGGACTAGCGACTCCTACGAGCAGTACTTC.

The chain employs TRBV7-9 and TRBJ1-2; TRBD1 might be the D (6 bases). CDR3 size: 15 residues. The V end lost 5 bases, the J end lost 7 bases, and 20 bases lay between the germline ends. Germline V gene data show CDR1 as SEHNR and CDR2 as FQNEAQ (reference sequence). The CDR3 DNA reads TGTGCCAGCAGCCCAATCCAACGGGGGGCCGGTGGCTACACCTTC. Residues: CASSPIQRGAGGYTF.

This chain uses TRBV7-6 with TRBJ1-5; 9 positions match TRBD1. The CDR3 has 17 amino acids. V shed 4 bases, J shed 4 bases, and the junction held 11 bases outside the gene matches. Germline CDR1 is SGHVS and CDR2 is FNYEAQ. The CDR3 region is CASSSSDRGTPNQPQHF. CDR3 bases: TGTGCCAGCAGCTCGTCGGACAGGGGAACTCCGAATCAGCCCCAGCATTTT.

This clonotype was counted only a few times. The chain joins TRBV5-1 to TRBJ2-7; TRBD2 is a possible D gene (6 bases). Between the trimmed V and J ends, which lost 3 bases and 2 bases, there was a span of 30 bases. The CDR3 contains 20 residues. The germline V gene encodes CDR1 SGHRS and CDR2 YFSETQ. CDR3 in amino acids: CASSSQPIGLTSPGAYEQYF. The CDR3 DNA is TGCGCCAGCAGCTCGCAACCCATCGGACTAACCTCCCCTGGGGCCTACGAGCAGTACTTC.

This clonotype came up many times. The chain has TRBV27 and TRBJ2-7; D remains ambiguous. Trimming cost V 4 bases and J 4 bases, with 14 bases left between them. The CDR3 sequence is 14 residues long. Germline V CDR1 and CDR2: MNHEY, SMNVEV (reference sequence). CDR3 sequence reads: CASSSLNDIYEQYF. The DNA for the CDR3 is TGTGCCAGCAGTTCACTGAACGACATATACGAGCAGTACTTC.

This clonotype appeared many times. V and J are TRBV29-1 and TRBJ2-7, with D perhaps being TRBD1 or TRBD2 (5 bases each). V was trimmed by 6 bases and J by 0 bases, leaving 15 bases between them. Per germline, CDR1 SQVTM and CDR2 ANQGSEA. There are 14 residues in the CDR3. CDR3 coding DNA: TGCAGCGTGTATGGGACGGTGAACTCCTACGAGCAGTACTTC. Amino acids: CSVYGTVNSYEQYF.

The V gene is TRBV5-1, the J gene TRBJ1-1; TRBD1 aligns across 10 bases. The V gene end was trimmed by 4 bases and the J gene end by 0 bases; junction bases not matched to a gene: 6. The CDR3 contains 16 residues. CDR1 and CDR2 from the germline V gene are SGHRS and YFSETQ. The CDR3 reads CASSLGQGVLNTEAFF. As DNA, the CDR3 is TGCGCCAGCAGCCTAGGACAGGGGGTTTTGAACACTGAAGCTTTCTTT.

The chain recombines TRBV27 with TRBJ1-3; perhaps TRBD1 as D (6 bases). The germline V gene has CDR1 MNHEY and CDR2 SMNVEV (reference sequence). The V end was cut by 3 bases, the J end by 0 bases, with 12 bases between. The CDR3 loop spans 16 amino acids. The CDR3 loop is CASSFSGAHSGNTIYF. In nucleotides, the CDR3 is TGTGCCAGCAGTTTCTCAGGGGCACACTCTGGAAACACCATATATTTT.